This T cell receptor beta chain is from a study of cytomegalovirus exposure and HLA in healthy donors. Overall study context: Of roughly 360 genotyped donors, about 80% grouped in the Caucasian-associated ancestry cluster.

PCR involved 60 Vbeta and 13 Jbeta primers. Sequenced by immunoSEQ multiplex PCR; TCRdb stores in-frame clones only, minus some. This table lists approximately 140,000 clones. To note about this clone: As yet, its antigen is unknown.

Germline-derived CDR1 and CDR2 are MGHRA and YSYEKL. The CDR3 consists of 14 residues. The ends lost 3 bases at V and 5 bases at J; junction bases unmatched: 5. Study-level results: Later analysis suggested links between common viral pathogens and several top significant clusters.

This TCR was sampled from a man aged 35-49 years in good health and CMV-seronegative. Sequenced sample: PBMCs. The chain combines TRBV4-1 with TRBJ2-5; 8 bases agree with TRBD2. The CDR3 loop is CASSQPGLGETQYF. The CDR3 region has the DNA TGCGCCAGCAGCCAGCCGGGACTAGGGGAGACCCAGTACTTC.